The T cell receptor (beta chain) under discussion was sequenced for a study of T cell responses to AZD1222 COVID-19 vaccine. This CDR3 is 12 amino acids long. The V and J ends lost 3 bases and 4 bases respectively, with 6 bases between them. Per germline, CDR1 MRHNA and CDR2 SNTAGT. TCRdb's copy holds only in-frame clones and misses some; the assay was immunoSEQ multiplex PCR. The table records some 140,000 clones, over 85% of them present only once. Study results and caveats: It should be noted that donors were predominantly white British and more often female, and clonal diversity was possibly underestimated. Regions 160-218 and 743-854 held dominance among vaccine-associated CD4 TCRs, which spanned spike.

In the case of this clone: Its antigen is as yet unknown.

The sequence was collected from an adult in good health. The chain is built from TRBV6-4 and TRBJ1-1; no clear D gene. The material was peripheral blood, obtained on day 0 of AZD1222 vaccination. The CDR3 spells CASSEWGTEAFF. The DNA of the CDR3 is TGTGCCAGCAGTGAATGGGGCACTGAAGCTTTCTTT.